This TCR beta chain derives from a study of blood T cell repertoires in COVID-19. V lost 0 bases and J 3 bases, leaving 19 bases between the germline ends. This CDR3 comprises 18 residues. The germline gives CDR1 SGHAT, CDR2 FQNNGV. Repertoires were generated with immunoSEQ multiplex PCR, while TCRdb's copy carries only in-frame clones and drops some. Here the sample spans 300,000 to 400,000 clones, approximately 87% being singletons. The V gene is TRBV11-2, the J gene TRBJ2-3, with a tentative D call TRBD2 (7 bases). The sequence was collected from a woman between 45 and 60 years old with COVID-19, enrolled during active disease. Sequencing was done on a sample of peripheral blood. CDR3 loop: CASSLDGLAGGPTDTQYF. CDR3 nucleotide sequence: TGTGCCAGCAGCTTAGATGGGCTCGCCGGGGGGCCTACAGATACGCAGTATTTT.